Listed here is a single T cell receptor beta chain. The record originates from a study of identical twins. In TCRdb, the 5' RACE reads were re-called with MiXCR into one record per CDR3 protein. The sample includes 200,000 to 250,000 distinct CDR3 sequences, around 8% seen only once; the top ten take 1.9%. The CDR3 has 16 residues. V lost 2 bases and J lost 5; bases outside the gene matches: 9. Germline lookup yields CDR1 SGHVS and CDR2 FQNEAQ. The data also belong to a second study, concerning yellow fever vaccine responses in identical twins.

This TCR derives from a young woman in good health. Sequencing used memory (CD45RO+) T cells sorted from blood. V gene TRBV7-8 combines with J gene TRBJ2-7; TRBD1 matches at 10 bases. DNA of the CDR3: TGTGCCAGCAGCTTAAGGAACCGGGACAGGGGCCACGAGCAGTACTTC. It yields the protein CASSLRNRDRGHEQYF.